This T cell receptor beta chain appears in the sequencing data of a study of T cells expressing NK-cell markers. TCRdb reprocessed the 5' RACE reads and keeps a single row for each CDR3 protein, giving no DNA. The sample table sets out a few hundred thousand distinct CDR3 sequences. The sample was blood T cells: a sorted CD56 or NKG2C T cell subset, CD4+ or CD8+ T cells, or bulk PBMC T cells (not recorded which). The source of this sequence is a man between 18 and 69 years old in good health.

CDR3: CASSYKGGGGPTGELFF. V and J are TRBV6-5 and TRBJ2-2; no DNA is available, so the TRBD2 call from TCRdb remains unchecked. CDR1 is MNHEY and CDR2 is SVGAGI in the germline V gene. This CDR3 is built from 17 residues.